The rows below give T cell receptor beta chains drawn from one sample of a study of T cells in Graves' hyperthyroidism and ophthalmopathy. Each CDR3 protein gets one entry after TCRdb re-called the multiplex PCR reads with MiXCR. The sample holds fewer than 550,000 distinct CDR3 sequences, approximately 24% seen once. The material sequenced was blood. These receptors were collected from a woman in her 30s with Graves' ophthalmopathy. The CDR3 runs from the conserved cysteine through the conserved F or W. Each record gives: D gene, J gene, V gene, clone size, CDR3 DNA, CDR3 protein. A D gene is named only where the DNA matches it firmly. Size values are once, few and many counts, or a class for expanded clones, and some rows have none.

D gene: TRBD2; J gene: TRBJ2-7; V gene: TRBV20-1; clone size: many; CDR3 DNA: TGCAGTGCTATAGGTCCCCAGCGGGACCCCTACGAGCAGTACTTC; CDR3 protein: CSAIGPQRDPYEQYF
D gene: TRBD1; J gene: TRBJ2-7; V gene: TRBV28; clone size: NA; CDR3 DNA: TGTGCCAGCAGTAGGACAGGGGGCGGTTACGAGCAGTACTTC; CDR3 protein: CASSRTGGGYEQYF
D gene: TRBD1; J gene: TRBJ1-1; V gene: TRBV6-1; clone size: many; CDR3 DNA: TGTGCCAGCGTCAAGTTGGGACAGGGCTTCGCGAACACTGAAGCTTTCTTT; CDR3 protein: CASVKLGQGFANTEAFF
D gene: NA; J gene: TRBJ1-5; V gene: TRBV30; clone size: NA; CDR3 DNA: TGTGCCTGGAGTGTACGAGGCAGGATCAATCAGCCCCAGCATTTT; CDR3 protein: CAWSVRGRINQPQHF
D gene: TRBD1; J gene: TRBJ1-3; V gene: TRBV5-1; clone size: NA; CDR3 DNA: TGCGCCAGCAGCTTGGCCTCGACAGGGGGCTCTGGAAACACCATATATTTT; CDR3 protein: CASSLASTGGSGNTIYF
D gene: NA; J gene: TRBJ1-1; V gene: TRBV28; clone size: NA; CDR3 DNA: TGTGCCAGCAATCTTCTGGGGGGAGGAGGCACTGAAGCTTTCTTT; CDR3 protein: CASNLLGGGGTEAFF
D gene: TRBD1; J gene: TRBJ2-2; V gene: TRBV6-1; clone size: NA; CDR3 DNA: TGTGCCAGCAGAAATTCCGGGACAGGGGGCTCCGGGGAGCTGTTTTTT; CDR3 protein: CASRNSGTGGSGELFF
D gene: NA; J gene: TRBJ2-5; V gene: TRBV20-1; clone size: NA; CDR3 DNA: TGCAGTGCTAGAAGCCTCAACCAAGAGACCCAGTACTTC; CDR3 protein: CSARSLNQETQYF
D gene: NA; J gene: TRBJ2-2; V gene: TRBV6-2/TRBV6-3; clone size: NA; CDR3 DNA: TGTGCCAGCCCCCCTACGAGCCTAAGGGAGCTGTTTTTT; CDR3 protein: CASPPTSLRELFF
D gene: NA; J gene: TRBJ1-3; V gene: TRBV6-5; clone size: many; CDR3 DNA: TGTGCCAGCAGTTACGCGCGGGGGTCCGGAAACACCATATATTTT; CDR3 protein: CASSYARGSGNTIYF
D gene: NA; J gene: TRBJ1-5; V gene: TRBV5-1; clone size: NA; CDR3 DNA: TGCGCCAGCAGCCCACTAGACAGCACGGCGCAGCCCCAGCATTTT; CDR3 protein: CASSPLDSTAQPQHF